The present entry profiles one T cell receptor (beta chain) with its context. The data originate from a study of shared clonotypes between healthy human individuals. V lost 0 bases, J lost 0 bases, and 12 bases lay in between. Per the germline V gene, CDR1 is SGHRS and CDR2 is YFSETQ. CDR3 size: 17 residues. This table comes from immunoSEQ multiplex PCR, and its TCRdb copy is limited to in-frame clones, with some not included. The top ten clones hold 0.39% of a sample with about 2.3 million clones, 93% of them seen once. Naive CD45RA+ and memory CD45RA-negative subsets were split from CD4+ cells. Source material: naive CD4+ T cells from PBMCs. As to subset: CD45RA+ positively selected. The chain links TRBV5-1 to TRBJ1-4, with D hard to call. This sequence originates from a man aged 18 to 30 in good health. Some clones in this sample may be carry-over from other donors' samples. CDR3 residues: CASSLAGGVSTNEKLFF. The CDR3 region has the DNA TGCGCCAGCAGCTTGGCCGGCGGGGTCTCAACTAATGAAAAACTGTTTTTT.